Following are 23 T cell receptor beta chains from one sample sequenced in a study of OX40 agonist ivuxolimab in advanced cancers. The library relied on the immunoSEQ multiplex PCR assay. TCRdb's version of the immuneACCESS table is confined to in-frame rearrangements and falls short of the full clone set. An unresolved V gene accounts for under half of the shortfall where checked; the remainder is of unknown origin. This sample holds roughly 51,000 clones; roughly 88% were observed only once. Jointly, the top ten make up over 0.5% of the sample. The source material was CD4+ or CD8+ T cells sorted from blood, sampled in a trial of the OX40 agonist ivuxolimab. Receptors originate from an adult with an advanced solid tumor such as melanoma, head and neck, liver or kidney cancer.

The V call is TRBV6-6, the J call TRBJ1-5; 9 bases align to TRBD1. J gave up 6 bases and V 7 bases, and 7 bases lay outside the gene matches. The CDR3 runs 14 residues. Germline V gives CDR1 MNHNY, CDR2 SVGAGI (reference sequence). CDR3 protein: CASISQGAGQPQHF. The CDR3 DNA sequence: TGTGCCAGCATTTCACAGGGGGCAGGTCAGCCCCAGCATTTT.

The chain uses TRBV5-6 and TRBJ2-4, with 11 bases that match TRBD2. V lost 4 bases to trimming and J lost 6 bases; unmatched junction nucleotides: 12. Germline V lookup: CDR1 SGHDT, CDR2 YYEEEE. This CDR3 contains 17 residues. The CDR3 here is CASSPGVSGRAGNIQYF. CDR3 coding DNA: TGTGCCAGCAGCCCCGGGGTTAGCGGGAGGGCCGGAAACATTCAGTACTTC.

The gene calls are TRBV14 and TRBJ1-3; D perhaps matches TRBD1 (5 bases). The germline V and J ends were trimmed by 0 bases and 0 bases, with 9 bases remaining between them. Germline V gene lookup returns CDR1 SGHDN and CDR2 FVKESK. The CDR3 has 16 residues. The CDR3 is CASSQDQGVSGNTIYF. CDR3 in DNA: TGTGCCAGCAGCCAAGATCAGGGAGTCTCTGGAAACACCATATATTTT.

CDR3 DNA sequence: TGTGCCAGCGGGCTAGGGGTAGAGCTGTTTTTT. Protein: CASGLGVELFF. The rearrangement uses TRBV11-3 and TRBJ2-2, with D possibly matching TRBD1 (5 bases). With 8 bases removed from V and 11 bases from J, the gap between germline ends came to 12 bases. The V gene's germline CDR1 is SGHNT and CDR2 YENEEA. This CDR3 region has 11 residues.

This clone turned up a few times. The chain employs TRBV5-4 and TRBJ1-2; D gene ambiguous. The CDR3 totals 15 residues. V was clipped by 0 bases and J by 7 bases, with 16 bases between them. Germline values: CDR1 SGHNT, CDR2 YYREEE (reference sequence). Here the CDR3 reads CASSLEAGPNVGYTF. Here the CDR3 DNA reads TGTGCCAGCAGCTTGGAGGCAGGACCCAATGTTGGCTACACCTTC.

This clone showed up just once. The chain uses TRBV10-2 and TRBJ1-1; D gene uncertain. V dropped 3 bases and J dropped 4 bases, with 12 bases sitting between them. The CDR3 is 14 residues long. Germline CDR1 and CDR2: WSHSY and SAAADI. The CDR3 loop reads CASSDPGPGTEAFF. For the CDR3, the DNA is TGCGCCAGCAGTGACCCTGGGCCGGGCACTGAAGCTTTCTTT.

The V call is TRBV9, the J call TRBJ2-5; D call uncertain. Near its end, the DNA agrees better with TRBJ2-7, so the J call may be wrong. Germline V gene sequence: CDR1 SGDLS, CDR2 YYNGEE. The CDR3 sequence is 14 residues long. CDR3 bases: TGTGCCAGCAGTCGTACACTTGAGTCCTACGAGCAGTACTTC. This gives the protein CASSRTLESYEQYF.

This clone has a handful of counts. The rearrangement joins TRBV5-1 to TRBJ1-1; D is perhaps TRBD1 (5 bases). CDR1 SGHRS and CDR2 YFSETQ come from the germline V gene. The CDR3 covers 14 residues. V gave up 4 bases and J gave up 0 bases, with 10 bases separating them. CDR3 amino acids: CASSAGFLNTEAFF. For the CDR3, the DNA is TGCGCCAGCAGCGCAGGGTTTTTGAACACTGAAGCTTTCTTT.

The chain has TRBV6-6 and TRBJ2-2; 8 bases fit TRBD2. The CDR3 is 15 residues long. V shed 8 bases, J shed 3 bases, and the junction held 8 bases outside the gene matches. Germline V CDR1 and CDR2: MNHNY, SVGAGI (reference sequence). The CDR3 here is CASRPGGGYTGELFF. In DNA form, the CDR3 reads TGTGCCAGCCGGCCCGGGGGGGGATACACCGGGGAGCTGTTTTTT.

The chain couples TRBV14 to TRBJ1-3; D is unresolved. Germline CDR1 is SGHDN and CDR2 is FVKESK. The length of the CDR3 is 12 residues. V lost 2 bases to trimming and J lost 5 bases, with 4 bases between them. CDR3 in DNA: TGTGCCAGCAGCCAAACTAGAAACACCATATATTTT. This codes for CASSQTRNTIYF.

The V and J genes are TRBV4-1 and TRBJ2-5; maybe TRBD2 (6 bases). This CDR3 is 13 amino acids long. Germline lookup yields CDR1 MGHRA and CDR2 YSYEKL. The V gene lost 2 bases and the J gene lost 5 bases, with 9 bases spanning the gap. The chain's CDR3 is CASSQREMETQYF. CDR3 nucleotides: TGCGCCAGCAGCCAACGGGAGATGGAGACCCAGTACTTC.

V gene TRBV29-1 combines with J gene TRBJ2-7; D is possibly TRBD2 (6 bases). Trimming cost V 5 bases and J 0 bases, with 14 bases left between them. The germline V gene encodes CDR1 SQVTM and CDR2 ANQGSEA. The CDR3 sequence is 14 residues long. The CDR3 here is CSVRVSGPSYEQYF. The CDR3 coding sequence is TGCAGCGTTAGAGTCAGCGGGCCCTCCTACGAGCAGTACTTC.

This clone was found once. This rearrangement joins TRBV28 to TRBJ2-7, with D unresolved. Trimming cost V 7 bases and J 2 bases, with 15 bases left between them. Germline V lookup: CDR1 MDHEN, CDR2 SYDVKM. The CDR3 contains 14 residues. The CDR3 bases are TGTGCCAGCAAAACATCAGGACCACCCTACGAGCAGTACTTC. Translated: CASKTSGPPYEQYF.

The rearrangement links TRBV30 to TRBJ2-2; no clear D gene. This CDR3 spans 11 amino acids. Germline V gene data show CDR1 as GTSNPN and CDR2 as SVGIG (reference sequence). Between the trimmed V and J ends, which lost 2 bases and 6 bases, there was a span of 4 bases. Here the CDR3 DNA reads TGTGCCTGGAGTTGGGCCGGGGAGCTGTTTTTT. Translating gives CAWSWAGELFF. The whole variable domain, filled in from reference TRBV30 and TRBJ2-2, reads SQTIHQWPATLVQPVGSPLSLECTVEGTSNPNLYWYRQAAGRGLQLLFYSVGIGQISSEVPQNLSASRPQDRQFILSSKKLLLSDSGFYLCAWSWAGELFFGEGSRLTVL.

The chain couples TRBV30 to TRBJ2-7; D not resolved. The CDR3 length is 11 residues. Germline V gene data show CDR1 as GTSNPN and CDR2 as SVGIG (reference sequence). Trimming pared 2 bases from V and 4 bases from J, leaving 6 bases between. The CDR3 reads CAWSREYEQYF. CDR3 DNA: TGTGCCTGGAGTAGAGAATACGAGCAGTACTTC.

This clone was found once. CDR3 in amino acids: CASSLGRSYEQYF. DNA for the CDR3: TGCGCCAGCAGCTTAGGACGAAGCTACGAGCAGTACTTC. The J gene is TRBJ2-7, the V gene TRBV5-1; no firm D call. The CDR3 spans 13 residues. V lost 2 bases to trimming and J lost 3 bases, with 9 bases between them. Per germline, CDR1 SGHRS and CDR2 YFSETQ.

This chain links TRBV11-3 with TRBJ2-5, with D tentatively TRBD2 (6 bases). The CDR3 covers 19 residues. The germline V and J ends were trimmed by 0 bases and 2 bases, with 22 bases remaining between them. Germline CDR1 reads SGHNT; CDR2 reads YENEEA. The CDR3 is CASSLDRLVRVGWQETQYF. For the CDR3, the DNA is TGTGCCAGCAGCTTAGACCGACTAGTCAGAGTTGGGTGGCAAGAGACCCAGTACTTC.

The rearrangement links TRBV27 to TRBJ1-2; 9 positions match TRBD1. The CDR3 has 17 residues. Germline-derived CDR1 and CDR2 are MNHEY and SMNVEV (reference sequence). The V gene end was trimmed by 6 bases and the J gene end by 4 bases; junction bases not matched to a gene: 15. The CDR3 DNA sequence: TGTGCCAGCAGGACCAAACTACAGGGGGCGCGATCCTATGGCTACACCTTC. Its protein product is CASRTKLQGARSYGYTF.

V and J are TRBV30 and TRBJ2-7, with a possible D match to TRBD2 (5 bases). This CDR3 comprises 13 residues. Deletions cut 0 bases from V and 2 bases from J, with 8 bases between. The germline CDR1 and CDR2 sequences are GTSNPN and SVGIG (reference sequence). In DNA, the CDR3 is TGTGCCTGGAGTGTAGGGAGCCCCTACGAGCAGTACTTC. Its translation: CAWSVGSPYEQYF. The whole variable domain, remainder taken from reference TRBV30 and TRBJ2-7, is SQTIHQWPATLVQPVGSPLSLECTVEGTSNPNLYWYRQAAGRGLQLLFYSVGIGQISSEVPQNLSASRPQDRQFILSSKKLLLSDSGFYLCAWSVGSPYEQYFGPGTRLTVT.

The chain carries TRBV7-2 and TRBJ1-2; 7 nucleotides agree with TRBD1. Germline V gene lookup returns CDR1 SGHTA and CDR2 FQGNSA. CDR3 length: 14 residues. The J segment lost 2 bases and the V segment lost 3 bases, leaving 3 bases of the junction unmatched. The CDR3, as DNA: TGTGCCAGCAGCTTCGGACAGGCGAACTATGGCTACACCTTC. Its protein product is CASSFGQANYGYTF.

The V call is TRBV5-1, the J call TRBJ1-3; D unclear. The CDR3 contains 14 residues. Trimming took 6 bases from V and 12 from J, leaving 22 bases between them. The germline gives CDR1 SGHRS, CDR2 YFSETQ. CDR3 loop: CASTAEALETGIYF. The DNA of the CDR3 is TGCGCCAGCACCGCGGAGGCTCTGGAAACTGGCATATATTTT.

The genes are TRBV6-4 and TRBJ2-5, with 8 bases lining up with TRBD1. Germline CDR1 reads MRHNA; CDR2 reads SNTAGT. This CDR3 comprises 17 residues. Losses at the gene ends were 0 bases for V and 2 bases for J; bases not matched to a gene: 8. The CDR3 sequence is CASSDSGDRGWQETQYF. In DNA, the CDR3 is TGTGCCAGCAGTGACTCCGGAGACAGGGGTTGGCAAGAGACCCAGTACTTC.

The CDR3 DNA follows: TGTGCTAGTGCCTCAGGAAGGTCGCGGGGGGCTCAAGAGACCCAGTACTTC. Translated: CASASGRSRGAQETQYF. The chain joins TRBV12-5 to TRBJ2-5; 8 nucleotides line up with TRBD2. From germline, CDR1 is LGHNT and CDR2 FRNRAP. The CDR3 length is 17 residues. The J segment lost 2 bases and the V segment lost 7 bases, leaving 15 bases of the junction unmatched.